This TCR beta chain is from a study of somatic mutations in cytotoxic T cells in rheumatoid arthritis. The protocol was immunoSEQ multiplex PCR, while the TCRdb copy is restricted to in-frame clones and leaves out a portion. This sample has 13,000 to 15,000 clones, with 82% found just once. The source of this sequence is an adult with rheumatoid arthritis. The sample comprised CD8+ T cells sorted from blood.

The CDR3 is CASSVGLADTDTQYF. In DNA form, the CDR3 reads TGTGCCAGCAGTGTAGGACTAGCCGACACAGATACGCAGTATTTT. The rearrangement joins TRBV2 to TRBJ2-3, with 8 bases fitting TRBD2. The V and J ends lost 4 bases and 2 bases, in that order; junction bases with no gene match: 5. CDR1 is SNHLY and CDR2 is FYNNEI in the germline V gene. The CDR3 has 15 residues. Based on the CDR3 plus reference TRBV2 and TRBJ2-3, the full variable domain is EPEVTQTPSHQVTQMGQEVILRCVPISNHLYFYWYRQILGQKVEFLVSFYNNEISEKSEIFDDQFSVERPDGSNFTLKIRSTKLEDSAMYFCASSVGLADTDTQYFGPGTRLTVL.